The rows below give T cell receptor beta chains drawn from one sample of a study of T-cell reconstitution after alpha-beta-depleted transplantation in children. One entry per CDR3 protein results from TCRdb running MiXCR on the PCR reads. In the table there are fewer than 450,000 distinct CDR3 sequences, roughly 17% of which are singletons. Material: PBMCs, mostly from graft donor cells, obtained 360 days after TCRalphabeta/CD19-depleted stem cell transplant. These receptors were taken from a male patient between 2 and 10 years old who had a stem cell transplant for acute lymphoblastic leukemia, so the T cells may come from the graft donor. Both conserved end residues are part of each CDR3. Each record gives: J gene, D gene, V gene, clone size, CDR3 DNA, CDR3 protein. The D gene is left open where the match is weak. Rows give clone size only sometimes, using once, few, many, or a class for an expanded clone.

J gene: TRBJ2-3; D gene: TRBD2; V gene: TRBV28; clone size: many; CDR3 DNA: TGTGCCAGCAGTTCCCAGGCGGGAGGGCCGGATACGCAGTATTTT; CDR3 protein: CASSSQAGGPDTQYF
J gene: TRBJ2-7; D gene: .; V gene: TRBV21-1; clone size: .; CDR3 DNA: TGTGCCAGCAGCAAAGGGCCGACAGGTCCCCTGGTCTACGAGCAGTACTTC; CDR3 protein: CASSKGPTGPLVYEQYF
J gene: TRBJ2-2; D gene: TRBD2; V gene: TRBV29-1; clone size: .; CDR3 DNA: TGCAGCGTTGGTGCGGGAGGGGGGACCGGGGAGCTGTTTTTT; CDR3 protein: CSVGAGGGTGELFF
J gene: TRBJ2-3; D gene: TRBD2; V gene: TRBV2; clone size: many; CDR3 DNA: TGTGCCAGCAGTGAGGCCGGGACTAGCGGGAGATGGGATACGCAGTATTTT; CDR3 protein: CASSEAGTSGRWDTQYF
J gene: TRBJ1-5; D gene: TRBD1; V gene: TRBV20-1; clone size: few; CDR3 DNA: TGCAGTGCTAGGCGGACAGGTTACAATCAGCCCCAGCATTTT; CDR3 protein: CSARRTGYNQPQHF
J gene: TRBJ2-5; D gene: TRBD2; V gene: TRBV4-3; clone size: .; CDR3 DNA: TGCGCCAGCAGCCAAGAGACTAGCGGGAGCGGGGAGACCCAGTACTTC; CDR3 protein: CASSQETSGSGETQYF
J gene: TRBJ2-1; D gene: .; V gene: TRBV7-2; clone size: few; CDR3 DNA: TGTGCCAGCAGCTTTGGGGCTACCTACAATGAGCAGTTCTTC; CDR3 protein: CASSFGATYNEQFF
J gene: TRBJ2-5; D gene: .; V gene: TRBV3-1; clone size: .; CDR3 DNA: TGTGCCAGCAGCCAAGATGGTATGCAGGCCGCTATCGGAGAGACCCAGTACTTC; CDR3 protein: CASSQDGMQAAIGETQYF
J gene: TRBJ2-7; D gene: TRBD2; V gene: TRBV13; clone size: few; CDR3 DNA: TGTGCCAGCAGCTTACTCGGGGATTTTAGCGGGCCAAACTCGTACGAGCAGTACTTC; CDR3 protein: CASSLLGDFSGPNSYEQYF
J gene: TRBJ2-7; D gene: TRBD1; V gene: TRBV4-3; clone size: .; CDR3 DNA: TGCGCCAGCAGCCCCCGACAGGGGTTGAGCGAGCAGTACTTC; CDR3 protein: CASSPRQGLSEQYF
J gene: TRBJ1-6; D gene: .; V gene: TRBV7-9; clone size: .; CDR3 DNA: TGTGCCAGCAGCTGGACGGACCGCCCGTCACCCCTCCACTTT; CDR3 protein: CASSWTDRPSPLHF
J gene: TRBJ2-3; D gene: .; V gene: TRBV7-2; clone size: few; CDR3 DNA: TGTGCCAGCAGCCCATCCAATACGCAGTATTTT; CDR3 protein: CASSPSNTQYF
J gene: TRBJ2-1; D gene: TRBD1; V gene: TRBV24-1; clone size: .; CDR3 DNA: TGTGCCACCAGTGATCCGACAGGGGGATACTACAATGAGCAGTTCTTC; CDR3 protein: CATSDPTGGYYNEQFF
J gene: TRBJ2-5; D gene: .; V gene: TRBV7-6; clone size: few; CDR3 DNA: TGTGCCAGCAGCTTAGCGTGGGTGGAGACCCAGTACTTC; CDR3 protein: CASSLAWVETQYF
J gene: TRBJ2-3; D gene: TRBD2; V gene: TRBV7-3; clone size: .; CDR3 DNA: TGTGCCAGCAGCCCCCTAGGGGCGGGAGAGGCGGATACGCAGTATTTT; CDR3 protein: CASSPLGAGEADTQYF
J gene: TRBJ2-4; D gene: .; V gene: TRBV3-1; clone size: .; CDR3 DNA: TGTGCCAGCAGCCCCCGGACAGACGGAAACATTCAGTACTTC; CDR3 protein: CASSPRTDGNIQYF